The clone carrying this T cell receptor beta chain was observed many times. Arm-PCR of CDR3 regions and iRepertoire HTBI primers were used to build TCR beta libraries. MiXCR was run by TCRdb on the multiplex PCR reads, yielding one entry per CDR3 protein. Counted here are 520,000 or so distinct CDR3 sequences, about 11% occurring once; the ten biggest clones make up 8.9%. The data stem from a study of regulatory T cells in long-lasting Graves disease. This sample's time point: newly diagnosed GD, antithyroid drugs for less than 3 months. Making the TCR library involved RNA that had been extracted from PBMCs. A peripheral blood sample, around 8.6 milliliters in volume, was drawn into EDTA tubes. There are 15 residues in the CDR3. Looked up from germline, CDR1 is SGHRS and CDR2 is YFSETQ. Trimming took 4 bases from V and 1 from J, leaving 12 bases between them. These data are also associated with another study on T cells in Graves' hyperthyroidism and ophthalmopathy.

The source of this sequence is a woman in her thirties with Graves disease. This sample comprised peripheral blood mononuclear cells (PBMCs), obtained at new diagnosis, from a patient treated with antithyroid drugs. V is TRBV5-1 and J is TRBJ2-1; weak D call: TRBD1 (6 bases). CDR3: CASSVQGGSYNEQFF. The DNA for the CDR3 is TGCGCCAGCAGCGTACAGGGTGGATCCTACAATGAGCAGTTCTTC.